A single count supports the clone carrying this TCR beta chain. The antigen is not known. The primer mix had 60 Vbeta and 13 Jbeta primers. Produced via immunoSEQ multiplex PCR; TCRdb's table is partial and in-frame only. The sample shows roughly 110,000 clones, roughly 70% of them seen only once. V was clipped by 7 bases and J by 7 bases; unmatched bases: 5. This CDR3 contains 14 residues. Per germline, CDR1 MNHNY and CDR2 SVGAGI (reference sequence). These data come from a study of cytomegalovirus exposure and HLA in healthy donors. Broader study findings: In vitro testing confirmed three CMV-associated chains as specific for CMV antigens.

This receptor was identified in a woman aged 40 to 50 in good health and CMV-seropositive. The sequenced material came from PBMCs. The chain employs TRBV6-6 and TRBJ1-6, with 9 positions matching TRBD1. This chain's CDR3 is CASTRTGDNSPLHF. The CDR3 DNA follows: TGTGCCAGCACCCGGACAGGGGACAATTCACCCCTCCACTTT.